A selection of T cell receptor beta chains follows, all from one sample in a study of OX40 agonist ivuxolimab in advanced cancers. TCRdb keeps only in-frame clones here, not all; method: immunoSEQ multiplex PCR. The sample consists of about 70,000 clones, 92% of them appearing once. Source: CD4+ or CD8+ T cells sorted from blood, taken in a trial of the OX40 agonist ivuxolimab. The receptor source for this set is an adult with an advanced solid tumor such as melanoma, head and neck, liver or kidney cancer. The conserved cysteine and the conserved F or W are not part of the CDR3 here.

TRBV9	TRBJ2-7	ASSGGDRGLEQY
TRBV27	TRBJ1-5	ASSIGRVNSNQPQH
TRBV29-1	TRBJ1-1	SGGGNTEAF
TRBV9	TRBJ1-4	ASSVAGGGEKLF
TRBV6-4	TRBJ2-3	ASSDNGGPDTQY
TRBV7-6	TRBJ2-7	ASSPLRDSSYEQY
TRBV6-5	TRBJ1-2	ASDRGRNYGYT
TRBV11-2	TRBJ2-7	ASSRVVQGYEQY
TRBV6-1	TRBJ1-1	ASSEEVWWGGTLGTEAF
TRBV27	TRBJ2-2	ASSLDLNTGELF
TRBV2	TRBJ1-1	ASSEAPQGVVEAF
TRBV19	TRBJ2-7	ASSGRYEQY
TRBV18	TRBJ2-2	ASSLDRVAGELF
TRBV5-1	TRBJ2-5	ASSLYQETQY
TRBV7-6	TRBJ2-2	ASSFYGSRGGELF
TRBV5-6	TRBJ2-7	ASSFTGQGWYEQY
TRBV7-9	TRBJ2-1	ASSDSRGPYNEQF
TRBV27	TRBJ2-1	ASSLSSSNEQF
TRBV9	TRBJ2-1	ASSVVEASYNEQF
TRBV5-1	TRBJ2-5	ASSLERQGVGETQY
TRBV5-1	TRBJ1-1	ASSLRAAVTEAF
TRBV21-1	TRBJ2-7	ASPPLSYEQY
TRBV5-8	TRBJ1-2	ASSLPGQGNYGYT
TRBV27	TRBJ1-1	ASSPYEGARTEAF
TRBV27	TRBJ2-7	ASSLWQGATSPYEQY
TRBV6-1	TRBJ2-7	ASSPGTSGYEQY
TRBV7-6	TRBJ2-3	ASSLARNREGTDTQY
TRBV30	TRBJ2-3	AWNLAGGTDTQY
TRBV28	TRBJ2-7	ASSPNGYYEQY
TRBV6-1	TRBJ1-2	ASSDFVNYGYT
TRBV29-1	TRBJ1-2	SVGPGQDYGYT
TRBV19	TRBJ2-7	ASSLGGGSGDEQY
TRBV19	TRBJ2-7	ASSAGTSGFYEQY
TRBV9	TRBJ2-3	ASSGLTDTQY
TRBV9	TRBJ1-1	ASSDARDRGGYTEAF
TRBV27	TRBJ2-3	ASSWLGTSGGPSTDTQY
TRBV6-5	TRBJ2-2	ASSSTSSFATGELF
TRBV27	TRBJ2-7	ASSLSQGGYEQY
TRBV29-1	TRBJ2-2	SVGTANTGELF
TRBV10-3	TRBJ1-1	AISSGVGTEAF
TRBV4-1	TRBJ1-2	ASSHEGIDRYT
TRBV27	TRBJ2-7	ASSFVGAVFEQY
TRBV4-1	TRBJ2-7	ASSQEVASYEQY
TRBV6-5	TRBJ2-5	ASSYRGQGWETQY
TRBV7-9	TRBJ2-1	ASRGRGRYNEQF
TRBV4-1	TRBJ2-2	ASTSGTGTGELF
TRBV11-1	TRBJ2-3	ASSPRASTDTQY
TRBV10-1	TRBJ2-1	ASRDSNEQF
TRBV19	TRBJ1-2	ASIGTTNYGYT
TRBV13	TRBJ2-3	ASSPEGGPDTQY
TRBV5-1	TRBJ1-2	ASSYFDRGAHNYGYT
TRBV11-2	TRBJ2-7	ASSLVPGATYEQY
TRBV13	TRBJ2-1	ASSLYPPAGPQNNEQF
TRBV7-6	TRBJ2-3	ASTHSGPTDTQY
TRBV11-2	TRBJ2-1	ASSIRGGNEQF
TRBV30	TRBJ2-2	AWSVGTGGLTGELF
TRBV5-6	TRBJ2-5	ASSAWRRGGRQETQY
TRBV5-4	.	ASRAGTGTYEQY